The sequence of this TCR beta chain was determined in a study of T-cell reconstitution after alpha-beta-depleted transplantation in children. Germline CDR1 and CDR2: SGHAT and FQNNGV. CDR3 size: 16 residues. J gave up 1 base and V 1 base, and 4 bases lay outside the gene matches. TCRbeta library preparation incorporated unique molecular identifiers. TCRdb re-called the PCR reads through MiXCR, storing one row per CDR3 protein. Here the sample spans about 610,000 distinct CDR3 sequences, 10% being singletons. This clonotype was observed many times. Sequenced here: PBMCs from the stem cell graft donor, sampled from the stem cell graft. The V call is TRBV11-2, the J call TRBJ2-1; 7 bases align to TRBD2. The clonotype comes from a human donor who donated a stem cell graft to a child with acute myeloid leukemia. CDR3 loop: CASSLVGGRSYNEQFF. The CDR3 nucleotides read TGTGCCAGCAGCTTAGTTGGCGGGAGATCCTACAATGAGCAGTTCTTC.